This TCR beta chain was identified during a study of CD8 T cells in Susac syndrome (dated by TCRdb to the late 2010s). Study-wide context: The study used repertoire sequencing to test whether antigen drove CD8+ T cell activation and differentiation in Susac syndrome. The clonality of the CD8+ T cell repertoire was compared across some eleven healthy donors, around 14 Susac syndrome patients and about 16 multiple sclerosis patients.

High-throughput TCR beta sequencing profiled peripheral blood CD8+ and CD4+ T cells from healthy donors, Susac syndrome patients and multiple sclerosis patients. The multiple sclerosis controls were treatment-naive patients who had stable or active relapsing-remitting disease and met the revised McDonald criteria. CD8+ TEMRA cells were enriched by FACS, while bulk CD8+ and CD4+ T cells were purified by magnetic negative isolation. Blood was collected in EDTA tubes and processed within 24 hours, with PBMCs isolated through density gradient centrifugation. PBMCs intended for TCR sequencing were frozen in liquid nitrogen and were later thawed in a 37 degrees C water bath. A purity of at least 90% was achieved for sorted or isolated CD4+, CD8+ and CD8+ TEMRA cells. V was cut back by 1 base and J by 10 bases, leaving a gap of 19 bases between them. CDR3 length: 15 amino acids, cysteine to phenylalanine. Solely the CDR3 DNA is kept, with 45 bases framed from the first base. CDR1 SEHNR and CDR2 FQNEAQ are derived from the germline V gene (reference sequence).

RNA was extracted using the RNeasy kit, and about 0.5 to 1 ug of the RNA was reverse transcribed with random hexamers. TCR beta CDR3 regions were amplified with the immunoSEQ multiplex PCR assay covering 54 Vbeta and 13 Jbeta segments. PCR amplification bias was corrected using a synthetic template baseline for primer optimization and computational correction. On the authors' methods: Reads were assigned to V, D and J genes according to IMGT and analyzed in immunoSEQ Analyzer, with only productive sequences retained. Clonality was computed as one minus Shannon entropy normalized by log2 of the number of productive unique sequences. For each patient and control, public and private clones were evaluated within the 100 most prevalent clones. A clone was defined as Susac-specific if it was absent from the healthy and MS cohorts, from some 1,100 published viral clones and from other ImmuneACCESS disease sequences. The public reads were run again by TCRdb, first through fastp at Q25 and then through MiXCR, and only productive beta chains were kept. Each entry merges the rows of one CDR3 protein and shows their most common DNA and genes. TCRdb's processing, not the authors' own work, is the source of the V and J calls. Recorded for this sample are fewer than 100,000 distinct CDR3 sequences; 90% to 95% of them occurred a single time. The ten largest make up around 0.49% of the sample.

What the work shows at the level of the full study, not this receptor alone: The number of individuals in the TCR sequencing and HLA analysis was acknowledged as relatively small.

Remarks on this clonotype: No cognate antigen has been identified for it. Qualities for individual bases were not recorded, and no much larger clone is one base off.

Sequencing was done on a sample of CD8+ T cells from PBMCs. The clonotype comes from a human donor with multiple sclerosis. This sequence uses TRBV7-9 and TRBJ1-1; the D gene is perhaps TRBD1, on 5 matching bases. The CDR3 is CASSLVPISTVRAFF. The nucleotides are TGTGCCAGCAGCTTAGTCCCTATCTCGACAGTTCGAGCTTTCTTT.